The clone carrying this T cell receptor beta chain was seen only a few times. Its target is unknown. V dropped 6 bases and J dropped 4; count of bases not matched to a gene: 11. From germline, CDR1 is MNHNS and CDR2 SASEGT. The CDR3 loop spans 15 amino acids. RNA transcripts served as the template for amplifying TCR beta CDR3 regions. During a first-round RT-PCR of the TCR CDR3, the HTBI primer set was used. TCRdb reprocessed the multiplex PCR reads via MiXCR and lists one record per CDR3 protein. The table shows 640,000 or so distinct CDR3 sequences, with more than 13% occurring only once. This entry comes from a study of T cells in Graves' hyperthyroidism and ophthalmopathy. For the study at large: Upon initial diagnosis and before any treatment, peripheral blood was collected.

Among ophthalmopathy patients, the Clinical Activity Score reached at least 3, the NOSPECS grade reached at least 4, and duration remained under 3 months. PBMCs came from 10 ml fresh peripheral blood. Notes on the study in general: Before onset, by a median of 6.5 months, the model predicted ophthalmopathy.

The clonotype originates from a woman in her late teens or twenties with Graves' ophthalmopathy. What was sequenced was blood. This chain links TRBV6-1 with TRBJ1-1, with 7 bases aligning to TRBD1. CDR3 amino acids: CASSFQGGGGTEAFF. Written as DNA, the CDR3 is TGTGCCAGCAGCTTTCAGGGGGGTGGAGGCACTGAAGCTTTCTTT.